This record covers a single TCR beta chain. In this sample, this clonotype turned up a few times. The specificity of this receptor is unknown. Base quality data are lacking; no much larger clone is found one base away. This specimen comes from a study of T cell repertoires in cytomegalovirus infection (dated by TCRdb to between 2017 and 2020). Study-wide context: Donor HLA type was relevant to the analysis, because carriage of CMV infection together with the matching HLA type was indicated by public TCR beta signatures.

What the authors observed across the whole study: Carriers of CMV infection plus the relevant HLA type were discriminated by the cumulative frequency of public TCR beta family members in the study cohort and in an independent roughly 400-donor cohort. The ex vivo response was dominated by HLA-C-restricted CMV-specific TCR beta clonotypes, which also provided the single most frequent clonotype in two of eight donors.

Sequencing instrument: Illumina HiSeq 1500. The public reads were quality trimmed at Q25 with fastp and then assembled into clones with MiXCR by TCRdb, keeping productive beta chains. Every entry covers one CDR3 protein and lists the most common genes and DNA from its rows. Across this sample there are under 90,000 distinct CDR3 sequences, with 22% seen only once. The ten largest clones capture 65% to 85% of the sample. Sequenced: PBMCs, sequenced either directly or after in vitro stimulation (not recorded which). The TCR comes from a human donor in good health (CMV status not recorded). Some clones in this sample may be carry-over from other donors' samples.

The sequenced DNA: TGTGCCAGCAGTGGAGGGACTAGCGGGGTGGTGGGGTACGAGCAGTACTTC. This encodes CASSGGTSGVVGYEQYF. The rearranged segments are TRBV12-3 or TRBV12-4 and TRBJ2-7; 13 bases in the middle match TRBD2. From its cysteine to its phenylalanine, the CDR3 spans 17 amino acids. Only CDR3 DNA is held: 51 bases, read in frame from base 1. V lost 5 bases and J lost 4 bases, and the count of bases not matched to a germline gene is 11.